These 2 T cell receptor beta chains were all obtained from the same sample, sequenced in a study of blood T cell repertoires in COVID-19. TCRdb's table, derived via immunoSEQ multiplex PCR, lists solely in-frame clones and lacks some. Of about 260,000 clones in the sample, about 87% were seen once. Source material: peripheral blood. The origin of the receptors is a woman between 45 and 60 years old with acute or convalescent COVID-19.

This clone has a single count. V and J are TRBV19 and TRBJ2-3; TRBD1 aligns across 7 bases. The ends lost 5 bases at V and 4 bases at J; junction bases unmatched: 3. In germline, CDR1 is LNHDA, CDR2 SQIVND (reference sequence). This CDR3 has 13 residues. The CDR3 DNA reads TGTGCCAGTAGTCGACAGGGCGCAGATACGCAGTATTTT. This codes for CASSRQGADTQYF.

The rearrangement links TRBV6-5 to TRBJ2-7, with 12 bases aligning to TRBD2. Looked up from germline, CDR1 is MNHEY and CDR2 is SVGAGI. There are 16 residues in the CDR3. V dropped 4 bases and J dropped 2; count of bases not matched to a gene: 6. CDR3 region: CASSSPWTSGTYEQYF. The CDR3 DNA reads as TGTGCCAGCAGTTCTCCTTGGACTAGCGGGACCTACGAGCAGTACTTC.